Following are 3 T cell receptor beta chains from one sample sequenced in a study of blood T cell repertoires in COVID-19. TCRdb's table, derived via immunoSEQ multiplex PCR, lists solely in-frame clones and lacks some. Of approximately 210,000 clones in the sample, 83% were seen once. The source material was peripheral blood. Receptors originate from a woman aged 45 to 65 with acute or convalescent COVID-19.

In its sample, this clone was seen once. The genes are TRBV27 and TRBJ2-3; 7 bases are shared with TRBD2. The CDR3 is 14 residues long. The V gene's germline CDR1 is MNHEY and CDR2 SMNVEV (reference sequence). Trimming at V came to 6 bases and at J to 4 bases, leaving 7 bases not matched to a gene. In DNA, the CDR3 is TGTGCCAGCAGCCTAGCGGAAGGGTCAGATACGCAGTATTTT. Translation: CASSLAEGSDTQYF.

The gene calls are TRBV6-5 and TRBJ2-7, with TRBD1 matching 11 bases. The CDR3 has 14 residues. Germline-derived CDR1 and CDR2 are MNHEY and SVGAGI. V lost 6 bases and J lost 0; bases outside the gene matches: 1. CDR3 sequence reads: CASRGQGDSYEQYF. CDR3 in DNA: TGTGCCAGCAGGGGACAGGGGGACTCCTACGAGCAGTACTTC.

The CDR3 loop is CASSLRGLAGTNEQFF. Written as DNA, the CDR3 is TGTGCCAGCAGCCTCAGGGGACTAGCGGGCACGAATGAGCAGTTCTTC. The chain carries TRBV27 and TRBJ2-1, with 12 bases matching TRBD2. The CDR3 totals 16 residues. V dropped 6 bases and J dropped 7; count of bases not matched to a gene: 10. Germline V gene lookup returns CDR1 MNHEY and CDR2 SMNVEV (reference sequence).